These 31 T cell receptor beta chains originate from one sample sequenced in a study of blood T cells in healthy people across ages. With a J-beta primer mix and a sample-barcoded 5' primer, a second PCR ran about 6 to 11 cycles. One entry per CDR3 protein results from TCRdb running MiXCR on the 5' RACE reads. In the table there are fewer than 1,000,000 distinct CDR3 sequences, 40% to 50% of which are singletons. The source material was blood. The receptors stem from a man aged 55 to 70 in good health.

Points on this clonotype: A single base separates this from a much larger clone, so it may be a read error. The chain uses TRBV20-1 and TRBJ2-4; D unclear. The DNA end is a closer match to TRBJ2-7, so the J assignment may be wrong. CDR1 is DFQATT, CDR2 SNEGSKA, per germline (reference sequence). This CDR3 is 11 amino acids long. CDR3 region: CSGKDSYEQYF. CDR3 in DNA: TGCAGTGGAAAGGACTCCTACGAGCAGTACTTC.

The chain uses TRBV11-1 and TRBJ1-1, with D perhaps TRBD1 (6 bases). The V and J ends lost 5 bases and 5 bases respectively, with 15 bases between them. The CDR3 sequence is 14 residues long. Germline CDR1 and CDR2: SGHAT and FQDESV (reference sequence). CDR3 nucleotides: TGTGCCAGCAGCACCCCGGGGGGGCGTACTGAAGCTTTCTTT. Protein: CASSTPGGRTEAFF. Complete variable domain (other parts from reference TRBV11-1 and TRBJ1-1): EAEVAQSPRYKITEKSQAVAFWCDPISGHATLYWYRQILGQGPELLVQFQDESVVDDSQLPKDRFSAERLKGVDSTLKIQPAELGDSAMYLCASSTPGGRTEAFFGQGTRLTVV.

CDR3 sequence reads: CASSLSITARNEQFF. Here the CDR3 DNA reads TGTGCCAGCAGTTTATCGATAACAGCCCGGAATGAGCAGTTCTTC. The V and J genes are TRBV27 and TRBJ2-1; no reliable D call. The CDR3 consists of 15 residues. Trimming left V 0 bases short and J 7 bases short, with 13 bases between. CDR1 and CDR2 (germline): MNHEY, SMNVEV (reference sequence).

The chain recombines TRBV12-5 with TRBJ2-1, with 11 bases that match TRBD2. The J call may be wrong; the DNA end is better matched by TRBJ2-7. The CDR3 sequence is 15 residues long. The germline gives CDR1 LGHNT, CDR2 FRNRAP. The chain's CDR3 is CASANSGGAYNEQYF. CDR3 coding DNA: TGTGCTAGTGCCAATAGCGGGGGGGCCTACAATGAGCAGTACTTC.

As DNA, the CDR3 is TGTGCCAGCACTATAATGGGGCAGGGACGCGGCTACACCTTC. Residues: CASTIMGQGRGYTF. V and J are TRBV28 and TRBJ1-2, with TRBD1 as a possible D gene (5 bases). Germline values: CDR1 MDHEN, CDR2 SYDVKM. The CDR3 contains 14 residues. V lost 7 bases to trimming and J lost 8 bases, with 20 bases between them.

The J gene is TRBJ2-5, the V gene TRBV6-1, with D possibly matching TRBD1 (6 bases). The closer fit of TRBJ2-7 to the DNA end suggests the J call may be wrong. The CDR3 is made up of 13 amino acids. Germline-derived CDR1 and CDR2 are MNHNS and SASEGT. This CDR3 is CASATGYTYEQYF. The CDR3 DNA is TGTGCCAGCGCGACAGGTTATACCTACGAGCAGTACTTC.

This clonotype has more than one count but fewer than ten. One end of the junction varies from germline; a read error may be responsible. V is TRBV28 and J is TRBJ2-3; 9 bases line up with TRBD2. Germline CDR1 MDHEN, CDR2 SYDVKM. This CDR3 has 14 amino acids. The CDR3 nucleotides are TGTGCCAGCAGACCTGGGACTAGCAAAGATACGCAGTATTTT. Translated: CASRPGTSKDTQYF.

This clonotype was counted a few times. The CDR3 DNA sequence: TGTGCCAGCAGCTTAGATCGGGGGGACCCCTACGAGCAGTACTTC. This gives the protein CASSLDRGDPYEQYF. J is TRBJ2-7 and V is TRBV11-3; 7 positions match TRBD2. V lost 0 bases to trimming and J lost 2 bases; unmatched junction nucleotides: 4. The CDR3 totals 15 residues. Germline CDR1 and CDR2: SGHNT and YENEEA. Looking up the rest from reference TRBV11-3 and TRBJ2-7 gives the full variable domain: EAGVVQSPRYKIIEKKQPVAFWCNPISGHNTLYWYLQNLGQGPELLIRYENEEAVDDSQLPKDRFSAERLKGVDSTLKIQPAELGDSAVYLCASSLDRGDPYEQYFGPGTRLTVT.

This chain connects TRBV7-9 to TRBJ2-3; tentatively, D is TRBD2 (5 bases). The germline CDR1 and CDR2 sequences are SEHNR and FQNEAQ (reference sequence). The V end was cut by 10 bases, the J end by 6 bases, with 17 bases between. The CDR3 contains 13 residues. The CDR3 DNA reads TGTGCCACCTCTTGGACTCCGTCGGATACGCAGTATTTT. Its protein is CATSWTPSDTQYF.

The chain has TRBV20-1 and TRBJ2-3; D not resolved. V was clipped by 3 bases and J by 1 base, with 14 bases between them. The CDR3 extends over 15 amino acids. From germline, CDR1 is DFQATT and CDR2 SNEGSKA (reference sequence). CDR3 in amino acids: CSASFFAFRTDTQYF. DNA of the CDR3: TGCAGTGCTAGTTTCTTCGCTTTTCGCACAGATACGCAGTATTTT.

This clonotype was found a few times. The V call is TRBV28, the J call TRBJ1-2, with a weak D call TRBD1 (5 bases). Trimming shortened V by 7 bases and J by 2 bases, and 14 bases separated the two germline ends. The CDR3 covers 14 residues. Per the germline V gene, CDR1 is MDHEN and CDR2 is SYDVKM. CDR3 in DNA: TGTGCCAGCATCATGGGGGGTCAGAACTATGGCTACACCTTC. This sequence encodes CASIMGGQNYGYTF.

The chain is built from TRBV4-3 and TRBJ2-2; D is possibly TRBD1 (6 bases). The V gene's germline CDR1 is LGHNA and CDR2 YSLEER. V lost 0 bases and J lost 1, with 12 bases in between. CDR3 length equals 17 residues. The CDR3 here is CASSQDRRGQNTGELFF. CDR3 bases: TGCGCCAGCAGCCAAGATCGTAGGGGACAGAACACCGGGGAGCTGTTTTTT.

This clonotype was found a few times. The rearrangement joins TRBV5-1 to TRBJ2-3, with D unresolved. The CDR3 consists of 13 residues. The V gene lost 5 bases and the J gene lost 4 bases, with 11 bases spanning the gap. Germline V gene lookup returns CDR1 SGHRS and CDR2 YFSETQ. In nucleotides, the CDR3 is TGCGCCAGCAGTGACTCTCGGTCAGATACGCAGTATTTT. Translated, it gives CASSDSRSDTQYF. The full variable domain, its missing parts supplied by reference TRBV5-1 and TRBJ2-3, is KAGVTQTPRYLIKTRGQQVTLSCSPISGHRSVSWYQQTPGQGLQFLFEYFSETQRNKGNFPGRFSGRQFSNSRSEMNVSTLELGDSALYLCASSDSRSDTQYFGPGTRLTVL.

V is TRBV20-1 and J is TRBJ1-2; TRBD1 matches 9 bases. The ends lost 4 bases at V and 13 bases at J; junction bases unmatched: 7. Germline CDR1 reads DFQATT; CDR2 reads SNEGSKA (reference sequence). This CDR3 comprises 11 residues. In DNA, the CDR3 is TGCAGTGCTAAATTAGGGGACAGGGCCACCTTC. It is translated as CSAKLGDRATF.

The sample holds a few counts of this clonotype. V usage is TRBV24-1 and J usage is TRBJ2-7; 7 nucleotides match TRBD1. CDR1 and CDR2 from the germline V gene are KGHDR and SFDVKD. This CDR3 has 14 residues. V lost 3 bases and J lost 3; bases outside the gene matches: 4. The CDR3 region has the DNA TGTGCCACCAGTGATCCCCGGGACAGCTACGAGCAGTACTTC. Its protein product is CATSDPRDSYEQYF.

The J gene is TRBJ2-5, the V gene TRBV4-1; 10 bases are a match to TRBD1. The DNA matches TRBJ2-7 better at its end, which makes the J call doubtful. The CDR3 has 15 amino acids. Looked up from germline, CDR1 is MGHRA and CDR2 is YSYEKL. The CDR3: CASSQPGQGSDEQYF. DNA of the CDR3: TGCGCCAGCAGCCAGCCGGGACAGGGGAGTGACGAGCAGTACTTC.

V usage is TRBV9 and J usage is TRBJ2-3; a weak D match, TRBD1 (6 bases). V was trimmed by 3 bases and J by 0 bases, leaving 8 bases between them. The CDR3 is 14 residues long. Germline values: CDR1 SGDLS, CDR2 YYNGEE. The CDR3 region is CASSEDSSTDTQYF. DNA of the CDR3: TGTGCCAGCAGCGAGGACAGTAGCACAGATACGCAGTATTTT.

The chain couples TRBV6-2 or TRBV6-3 to TRBJ2-4, with no clear D. The germline V gene has CDR1 MNHEY and CDR2 SVGEGT. CDR3 length: 17 residues. The V end lost 0 bases, the J end lost 3 bases, and 15 bases lay between the germline ends. CDR3 loop: CASSYSNPGKDKNIQYF. The DNA of the CDR3 is TGTGCCAGCAGTTACTCGAACCCAGGAAAAGACAAAAACATTCAGTACTTC.

This clonotype was recorded once. The rearrangement joins TRBV16 to TRBJ1-1; no clear D gene. Germline CDR1 and CDR2: KGHSY and FQNENV. V was cut by 2 bases and J by 6 bases, with 7 bases left in between. CDR3 length: 12 amino acids. The CDR3 DNA reads as TGTGCCAGCAGCCAACCTATCGCTGAAGCTTTCTTT. Translated: CASSQPIAEAFF.

The V and J genes are TRBV27 and TRBJ2-5, with D possibly TRBD1 on 6 matching bases. The CDR3 spans 15 residues. V was pared by 3 bases and J by 2 bases, with 13 bases between. From germline, CDR1 is MNHEY and CDR2 SMNVEV (reference sequence). CDR3 bases: TGTGCCAGCAGTTTTCGATCCAGGGGACAAGAGACCCAGTACTTC. It yields the protein CASSFRSRGQETQYF.

A note on this clonotype: A read error may be the cause here, since a much bigger clone is one base away. The rearrangement links TRBV5-6 to TRBJ2-1; either TRBD1 or TRBD2 may fit D (5 bases each). CDR1 SGHDT and CDR2 YYEEEE come from the germline V gene. The CDR3 has 14 residues. Trimming removed 3 bases from V and 13 bases from J, with 20 bases in between. CDR3 bases: TGTGCCAGCAGCTCGAGGACTCAAGGGGAGACCCAGTTCTTC. Amino acid sequence: CASSSRTQGETQFF.

This chain joins TRBV6-2 or TRBV6-3 and TRBJ2-2; D tentatively reads TRBD1 or TRBD2 (5 bases each). The germline V and J ends were trimmed by 0 bases and 2 bases, with 13 bases remaining between them. From germline, CDR1 is MNHEY and CDR2 SVGEGT. The CDR3 contains 17 residues. CDR3 amino acids: CASSYSPGPPNTGELFF. The CDR3 DNA reads as TGTGCCAGCAGTTACTCCCCGGGACCCCCAAACACCGGGGAGCTGTTTTTT.

The J gene is TRBJ2-7, the V gene TRBV7-3, with unresolved D. Germline V gene sequence: CDR1 SGHTA, CDR2 FQGTGA. V lost 4 bases, J lost 3 bases, and 10 bases lay in between. The CDR3 contains 13 residues. The CDR3 DNA follows: TGTGCCAGCAGCTCGACCCCCGACTACGAGCAGTACTTC. This codes for CASSSTPDYEQYF.

V is TRBV12-3 or TRBV12-4 and J is TRBJ2-3; D gene uncertain. The CDR3 consists of 14 residues. Trimming cost V 7 bases and J 4 bases, with 15 bases left between them. In DNA form, the CDR3 reads TGTGCCAGCACCTCCAGGTCTGGTGCAGATACGCAGTATTTT. Residues: CASTSRSGADTQYF.

This clonotype was counted only a few times. CDR3 DNA: TGTGCCAGCAGTTTCCGGGGGGCTCGGGACGAGCAGTACTTC. This translates into CASSFRGARDEQYF. The V gene is TRBV12-3 or TRBV12-4, the J gene TRBJ2-7, with a weak D call TRBD2 (7 bases). The CDR3 has 14 residues. The germline V and J ends were trimmed by 3 bases and 5 bases, with 14 bases remaining between them.

V and J are TRBV28 and TRBJ1-2; D might be TRBD1 (6 bases). V dropped 0 bases and J dropped 8 bases, with 13 bases sitting between them. This CDR3 has 14 residues. Germline V gene sequence: CDR1 MDHEN, CDR2 SYDVKM. The DNA for the CDR3 is TGTGCCAGCAGTTTATGGGATGACAGGCGCGGCTACACCTTC. It yields the protein CASSLWDDRRGYTF.

V gene TRBV3-1 combines with J gene TRBJ2-3; D remains unclear. Looked up from germline, CDR1 is LGHDT and CDR2 is YNNKEL (reference sequence). The CDR3 runs 17 residues. V dropped 1 base and J dropped 0 bases, with 14 bases sitting between them. CDR3 in DNA: TGTGCCAGCAGCCAAGGATGGCGAAAGAGTAGCACAGATACGCAGTATTTT. It yields the protein CASSQGWRKSSTDTQYF.

This chain links TRBV6-2 or TRBV6-3 with TRBJ2-5; no definite D call. The end of the DNA fits TRBJ2-7 better, so the J call may be wrong. The CDR3 sequence is 14 residues long. Germline V CDR1 and CDR2: MNHEY, SVGEGT. The CDR3 loop reads CASSYTKQRAEQYF. The CDR3 nucleotides read TGTGCCAGCAGTTACACAAAACAGAGAGCCGAGCAGTACTTC.

This clonotype was found many times. V and J are TRBV12-3 or TRBV12-4 and TRBJ2-2; TRBD2 agrees at 7 bases. V shed 10 bases and J 1 base; nucleotides not matched to a gene: 6. This CDR3 comprises 14 residues. CDR3 protein: CATRGGVNTGELFF. CDR3 nucleotide sequence: TGTGCCACGAGGGGAGGGGTGAACACCGGGGAGCTGTTTTTT.

This chain connects TRBV6-2 or TRBV6-3 to TRBJ2-5; TRBD2 matches at 9 bases. Germline V gene data show CDR1 as MNHEY and CDR2 as SVGEGT. The V segment lost 6 bases and the J segment 5 bases; nucleotides outside the gene matches: 13. The CDR3 has 16 amino acids. CDR3 coding DNA: TGTGCCAGCAGCCGTAGCGGGGGACCCCGTCGGGAGACCCAGTACTTC. It specifies CASSRSGGPRRETQYF.

This clonotype has at least ten counts. The chain links TRBV4-3 to TRBJ2-5; D might be TRBD1 or TRBD2, each matching 6 bases. The CDR3 covers 14 residues. CDR1 and CDR2 from the germline V gene are LGHNA and YSLEER. The V and J ends lost 2 bases and 7 bases respectively, with 14 bases between them. CDR3 region: CASSQSLEGGTQYF. The CDR3, as DNA: TGCGCCAGCAGCCAATCACTTGAGGGGGGGACCCAGTACTTC.